This T cell receptor beta chain was identified in a study of T cell changes during pregnancy in multiple sclerosis. The V gene's germline CDR1 is SGHRS and CDR2 YFSETQ. The CDR3 length is 14 residues. V trimming: 5 bases; J trimming: 2 bases; junction bases outside the gene matches: 4. The protocol was immunoSEQ multiplex PCR, while the TCRdb copy is restricted to in-frame clones and leaves out a portion. The sample has about 93,000 clones; roughly nine tenths are singletons. The chain joins TRBV5-1 to TRBJ1-3; 7 bases are shared with TRBD1. The sequence came from a female donor in good health, enrolled as a control in a pregnancy study. The sequences come from peripheral blood, collected after pregnancy. The CDR3 loop reads CASREGATGNTIYF. CDR3 sequence (DNA): TGCGCCAGCAGGGAGGGGGCTACTGGAAACACCATATATTTT.